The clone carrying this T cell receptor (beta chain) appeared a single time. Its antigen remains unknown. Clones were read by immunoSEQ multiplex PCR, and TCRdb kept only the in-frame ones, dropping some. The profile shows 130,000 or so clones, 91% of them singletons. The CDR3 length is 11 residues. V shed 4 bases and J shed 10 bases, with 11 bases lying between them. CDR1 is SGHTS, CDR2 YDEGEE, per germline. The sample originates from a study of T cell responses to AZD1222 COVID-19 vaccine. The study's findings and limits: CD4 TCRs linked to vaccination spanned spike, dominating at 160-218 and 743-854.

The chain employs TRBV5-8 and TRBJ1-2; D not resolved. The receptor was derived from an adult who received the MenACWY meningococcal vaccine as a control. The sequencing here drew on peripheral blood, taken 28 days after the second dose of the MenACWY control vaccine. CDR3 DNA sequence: TGTGCCAGCAGCCATGCGGGTTACTACACCTTC. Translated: CASSHAGYYTF.